A single sample is the source of the 5 T cell receptor beta chains below, sequenced in a study of response to subunit inactivated influenza vaccine. TCRdb re-analysed the RT-PCR reads in MiXCR, keeping a single row per CDR3 protein. The profile shows about 500,000 distinct CDR3 sequences, more than 15% of them singletons. Sequencing was performed on CD4+ T cells sorted from PBMCs, taken less than 30 months after vaccination. The receptor set was obtained from a man aged 50 to 75 who received an inactivated influenza vaccine.

The chain recombines TRBV27 with TRBJ1-2; D not certain. The CDR3 spans 13 residues. The germline V gene encodes CDR1 MNHEY and CDR2 SMNVEV (reference sequence). Trimming removed 10 bases at V and 2 bases at J, with 14 bases between. In DNA, the CDR3 is TGTGCCACCAAGGGTGGAGGGAACTATGGCTACACCTTC. This sequence encodes CATKGGGNYGYTF.

The sample holds a few counts of this clonotype. The CDR3 bases are TGTGCCAGCAGCAAGTGGACTAGCGGGGTTGGCGATACGCAGTATTTT. Protein product: CASSKWTSGVGDTQYF. The chain links TRBV7-9 to TRBJ2-3; 12 bases fit TRBD2. The CDR3 length is 16 residues. Per the germline V gene, CDR1 is SEHNR and CDR2 is FQNEAQ (reference sequence). Germline trimming cut 5 bases from V and 6 bases from J; bases unmatched to any gene: 9.

This clonotype was counted only a few times. The chain uses TRBV7-6 and TRBJ2-1, with 9 bases that match TRBD2. The germline gives CDR1 SGHVS, CDR2 FNYEAQ. This CDR3 spans 18 amino acids. The trim removed 1 base at V and 3 bases at J, leaving 10 bases unmatched. DNA for the CDR3: TGTGCCAGCAGCTTAGTACCTAGCGGGGCCTCCCGCTACAATGAGCAGTTCTTC. It encodes CASSLVPSGASRYNEQFF. Complete variable domain (other parts from reference TRBV7-6 and TRBJ2-1): GAGVSQSPRYKVTKRGQDVALRCDPISGHVSLYWYRQALGQGPEFLTYFNYEAQQDKSGLPNDRFSAERPEGSISTLTIQRTEQRDSAMYRCASSLVPSGASRYNEQFFGPGTRLTVL.

Only a few counts were recorded for this clonotype. The CDR3 loop is CASSQVDTGELFF. The CDR3, as DNA: TGTGCCAGCAGCCAAGTTGACACCGGGGAGCTGTTTTTT. The rearrangement links TRBV14 to TRBJ2-2, with unresolved D. Trimming removed 1 base at V and 3 bases at J, with 3 bases between. The CDR3 contains 13 residues. CDR1 SGHDN and CDR2 FVKESK come from the germline V gene.

This clonotype has just a few counts. The rearrangement uses TRBV7-8 and TRBJ1-5; the match to TRBD1 covers 7 bases. The germline CDR1 and CDR2 sequences are SGHVS and FQNEAQ. With 5 bases clipped from V and 5 bases from J, the junction kept 12 bases outside the gene matches. The CDR3 totals 16 residues. CDR3 loop: CASSPLIGTADQPQHF. CDR3 DNA sequence: TGTGCCAGCAGCCCCCTCATCGGGACAGCCGATCAGCCCCAGCATTTT.